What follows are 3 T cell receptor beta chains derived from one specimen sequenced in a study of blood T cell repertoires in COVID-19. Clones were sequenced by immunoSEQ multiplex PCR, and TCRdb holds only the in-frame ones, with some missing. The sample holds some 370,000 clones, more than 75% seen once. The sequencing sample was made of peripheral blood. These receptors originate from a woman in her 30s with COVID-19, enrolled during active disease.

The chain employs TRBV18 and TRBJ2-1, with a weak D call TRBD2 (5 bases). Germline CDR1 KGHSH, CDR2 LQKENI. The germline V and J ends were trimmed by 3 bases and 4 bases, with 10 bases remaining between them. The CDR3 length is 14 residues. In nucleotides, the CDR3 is TGTGCCAGCTCACCTGAGGAGCGGTACAATGAGCAGTTCTTC. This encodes CASSPEERYNEQFF.

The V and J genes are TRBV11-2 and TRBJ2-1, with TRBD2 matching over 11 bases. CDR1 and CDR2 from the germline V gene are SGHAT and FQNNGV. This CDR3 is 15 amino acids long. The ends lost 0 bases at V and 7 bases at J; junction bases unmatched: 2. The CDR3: CASSLEIAGGNEQFF. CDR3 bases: TGTGCCAGCAGCTTAGAGATAGCGGGAGGGAATGAGCAGTTCTTC.

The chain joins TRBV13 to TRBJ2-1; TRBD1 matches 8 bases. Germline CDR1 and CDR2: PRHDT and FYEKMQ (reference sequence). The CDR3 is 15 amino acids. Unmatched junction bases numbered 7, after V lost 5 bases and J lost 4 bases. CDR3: CASSPGTGSYNEQFF. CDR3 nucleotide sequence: TGTGCCAGCAGCCCCGGGACAGGTTCTTACAATGAGCAGTTCTTC.